This T cell receptor beta chain was identified in a study of patients and donors after allogeneic stem cell transplantation. CDR1 SGHTA and CDR2 FQGNSA come from the germline V gene. The CDR3 sequence is 15 residues long. V lost 2 bases, J lost 5 bases, and 15 bases lay in between. Via MiXCR, TCRdb re-called the RT-PCR reads, giving one row per CDR3 protein. The sample includes 390,000 or so distinct CDR3 sequences, roughly 16% of them seen just once. The sample taken for sequencing was blood, either unsorted or a sorted T cell fraction (not recorded which). This receptor was obtained from a human donor who was either an allogeneic HSCT recipient or a stem cell or donor lymphocyte infusion donor (not recorded which). It is not recorded whose cells these are; they may come from a transplant donor. The chain carries TRBV7-2 and TRBJ2-5; D may be TRBD2 (5 bases). As DNA, the CDR3 is TGTGCCAGCAGCTTAAGGCATTGGTGGAGGGAGACCCAGTACTTC. This sequence encodes CASSLRHWWRETQYF.